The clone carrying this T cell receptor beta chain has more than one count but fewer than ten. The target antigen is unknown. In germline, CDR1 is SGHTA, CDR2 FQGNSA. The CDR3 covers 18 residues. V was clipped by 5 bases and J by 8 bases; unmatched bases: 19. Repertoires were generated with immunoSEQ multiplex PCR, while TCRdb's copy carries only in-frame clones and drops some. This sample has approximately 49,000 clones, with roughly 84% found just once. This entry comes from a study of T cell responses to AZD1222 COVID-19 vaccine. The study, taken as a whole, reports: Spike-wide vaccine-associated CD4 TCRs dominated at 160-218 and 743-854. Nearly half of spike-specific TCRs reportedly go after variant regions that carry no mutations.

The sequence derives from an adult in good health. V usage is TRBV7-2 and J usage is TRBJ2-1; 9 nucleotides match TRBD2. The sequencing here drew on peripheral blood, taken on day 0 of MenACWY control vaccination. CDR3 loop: CASSPRGMAGGPTDEQFF. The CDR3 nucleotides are TGTGCCAGCAGCCCCCGCGGGATGGCGGGAGGGCCAACCGATGAGCAGTTCTTC.